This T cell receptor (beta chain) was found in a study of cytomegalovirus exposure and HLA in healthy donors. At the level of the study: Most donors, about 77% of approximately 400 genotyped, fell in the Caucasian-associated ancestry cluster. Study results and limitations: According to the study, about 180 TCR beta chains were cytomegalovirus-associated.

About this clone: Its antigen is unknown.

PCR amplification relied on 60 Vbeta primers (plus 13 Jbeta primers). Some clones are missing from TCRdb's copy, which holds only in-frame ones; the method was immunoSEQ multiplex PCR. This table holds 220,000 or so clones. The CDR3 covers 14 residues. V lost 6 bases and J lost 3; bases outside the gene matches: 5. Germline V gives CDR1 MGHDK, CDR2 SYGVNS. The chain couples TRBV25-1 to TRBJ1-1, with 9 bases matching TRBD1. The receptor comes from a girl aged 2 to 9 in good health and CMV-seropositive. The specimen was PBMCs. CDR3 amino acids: CASSQQGADTEAFF. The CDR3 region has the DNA TGTGCCAGCAGCCAACAGGGGGCCGACACTGAAGCTTTCTTT.